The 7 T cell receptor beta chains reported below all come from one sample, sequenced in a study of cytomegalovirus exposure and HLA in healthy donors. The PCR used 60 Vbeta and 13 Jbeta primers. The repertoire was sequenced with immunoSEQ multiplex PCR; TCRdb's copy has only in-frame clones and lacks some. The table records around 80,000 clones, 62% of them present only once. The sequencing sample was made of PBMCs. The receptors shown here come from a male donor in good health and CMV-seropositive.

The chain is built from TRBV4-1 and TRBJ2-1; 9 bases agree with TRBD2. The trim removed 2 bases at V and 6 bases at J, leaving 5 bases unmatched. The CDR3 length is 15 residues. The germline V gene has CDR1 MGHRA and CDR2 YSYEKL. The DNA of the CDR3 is TGCGCCAGCAGCCAAAAACGCGGGAGGGCCAATGAGCAGTTCTTC. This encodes CASSQKRGRANEQFF.

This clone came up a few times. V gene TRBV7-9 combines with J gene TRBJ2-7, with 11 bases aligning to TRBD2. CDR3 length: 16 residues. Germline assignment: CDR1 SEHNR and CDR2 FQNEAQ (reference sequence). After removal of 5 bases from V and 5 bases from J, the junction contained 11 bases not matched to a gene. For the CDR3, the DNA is TGTGCCAGCAGCCCCTTTAGGTTTAGCGGGAGGGACGAGCAGTACTTC. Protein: CASSPFRFSGRDEQYF.

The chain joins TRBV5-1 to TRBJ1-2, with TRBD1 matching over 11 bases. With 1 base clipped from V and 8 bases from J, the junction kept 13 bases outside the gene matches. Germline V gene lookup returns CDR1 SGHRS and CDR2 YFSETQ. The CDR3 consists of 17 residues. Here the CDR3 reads CASSLTGQGASKSGYTF. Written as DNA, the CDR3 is TGCGCCAGCAGCTTGACCGGACAGGGGGCTTCGAAGTCCGGCTACACCTTC.

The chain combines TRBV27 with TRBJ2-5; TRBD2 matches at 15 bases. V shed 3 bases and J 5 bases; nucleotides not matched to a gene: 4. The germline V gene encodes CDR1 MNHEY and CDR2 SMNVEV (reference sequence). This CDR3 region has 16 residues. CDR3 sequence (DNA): TGTGCCAGCAGTTTGATCGGGACTAGCGGGAGGGAGACCCAGTACTTC. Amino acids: CASSLIGTSGRETQYF.

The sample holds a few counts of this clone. CDR3 loop: CASSLQGGGELFF. In DNA form, the CDR3 reads TGCGCCAGCAGCTTACAGGGTGGCGGGGAGCTGTTTTTT. V gene TRBV5-1 combines with J gene TRBJ2-2, with D perhaps matching TRBD1 (6 bases). Trimming took 2 bases from V and 7 from J, leaving 9 bases between them. Looked up from germline, CDR1 is SGHRS and CDR2 is YFSETQ. The CDR3 consists of 13 residues.

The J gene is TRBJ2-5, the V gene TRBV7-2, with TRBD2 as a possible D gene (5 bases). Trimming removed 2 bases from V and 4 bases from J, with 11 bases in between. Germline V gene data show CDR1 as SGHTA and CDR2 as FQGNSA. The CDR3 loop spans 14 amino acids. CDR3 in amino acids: CASSLPSGGETQYF. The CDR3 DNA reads TGTGCCAGCAGCTTACCCTCAGGAGGAGAGACCCAGTACTTC.

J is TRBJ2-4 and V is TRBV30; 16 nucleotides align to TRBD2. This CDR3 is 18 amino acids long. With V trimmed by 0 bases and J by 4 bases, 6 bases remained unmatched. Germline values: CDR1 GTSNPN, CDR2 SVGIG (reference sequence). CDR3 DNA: TGTGCCTGGAGTGTACAGGGGACTAGCGGGGGGGTTAAAAACATTCAGTACTTC. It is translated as CAWSVQGTSGGVKNIQYF.